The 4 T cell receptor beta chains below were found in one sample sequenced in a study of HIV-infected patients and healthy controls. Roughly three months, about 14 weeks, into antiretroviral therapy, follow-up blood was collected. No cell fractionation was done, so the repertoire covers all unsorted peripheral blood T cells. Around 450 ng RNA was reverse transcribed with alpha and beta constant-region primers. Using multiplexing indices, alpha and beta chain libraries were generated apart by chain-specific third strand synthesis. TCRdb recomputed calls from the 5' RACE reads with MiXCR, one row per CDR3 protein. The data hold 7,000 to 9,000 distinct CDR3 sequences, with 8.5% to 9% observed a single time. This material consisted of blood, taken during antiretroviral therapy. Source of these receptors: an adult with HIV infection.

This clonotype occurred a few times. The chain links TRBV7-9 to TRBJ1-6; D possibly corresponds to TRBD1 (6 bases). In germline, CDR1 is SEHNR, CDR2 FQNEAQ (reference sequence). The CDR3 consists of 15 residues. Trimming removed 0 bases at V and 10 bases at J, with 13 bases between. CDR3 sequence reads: CASSLAGGARSPLHF. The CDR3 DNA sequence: TGTGCCAGCAGCTTAGCAGGGGGGGCTAGATCACCCCTCCACTTT.

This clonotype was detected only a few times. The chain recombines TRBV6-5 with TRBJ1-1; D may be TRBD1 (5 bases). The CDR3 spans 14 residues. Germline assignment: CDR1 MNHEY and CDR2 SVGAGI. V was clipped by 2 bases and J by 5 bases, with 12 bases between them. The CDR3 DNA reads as TGTGCCAGCAGTTACGAGGGACTAGGTACTGAAGCTTTCTTT. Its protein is CASSYEGLGTEAFF.

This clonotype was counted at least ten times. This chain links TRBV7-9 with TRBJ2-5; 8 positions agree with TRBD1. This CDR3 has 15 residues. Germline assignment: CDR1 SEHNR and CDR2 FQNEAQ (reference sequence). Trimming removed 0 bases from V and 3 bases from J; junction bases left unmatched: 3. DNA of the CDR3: TGTGCCAGCAGCTTAGCGTTGGGACAGGAAGAGACCCAGTACTTC. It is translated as CASSLALGQEETQYF. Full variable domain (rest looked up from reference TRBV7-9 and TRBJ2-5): DTGVSQNPRHKITKRGQNVTFRCDPISEHNRLYWYRQTLGQGPEFLTYFQNEAQLEKSRLLSDRFSAERPKGSFSTLEIQRTEQGDSAMYLCASSLALGQEETQYFGPGTRLLVL.

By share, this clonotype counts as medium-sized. CDR3 nucleotides: TGCAGCGTTGTTGAGCCGAATGTAGGTGGCTACACCTTC. Translating it yields CSVVEPNVGGYTF. The rearrangement uses TRBV29-1 and TRBJ1-2, with unresolved D. V lost 4 bases and J 7 bases, leaving 16 bases between the germline ends. The CDR3 is 13 amino acids. Germline V gives CDR1 SQVTM, CDR2 ANQGSEA.